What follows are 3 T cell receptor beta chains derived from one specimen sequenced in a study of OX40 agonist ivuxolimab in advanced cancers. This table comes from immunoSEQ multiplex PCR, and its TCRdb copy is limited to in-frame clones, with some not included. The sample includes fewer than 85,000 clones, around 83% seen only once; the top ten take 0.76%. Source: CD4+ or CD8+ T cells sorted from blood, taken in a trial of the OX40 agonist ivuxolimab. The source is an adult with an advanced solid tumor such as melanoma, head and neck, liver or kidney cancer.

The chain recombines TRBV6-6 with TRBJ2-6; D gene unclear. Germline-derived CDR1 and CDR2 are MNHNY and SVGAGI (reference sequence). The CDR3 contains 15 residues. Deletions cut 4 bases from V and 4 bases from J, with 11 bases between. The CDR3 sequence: CASSFWSPGANVLTF. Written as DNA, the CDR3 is TGTGCCAGCAGTTTTTGGTCTCCCGGGGCCAACGTCCTGACTTTC.

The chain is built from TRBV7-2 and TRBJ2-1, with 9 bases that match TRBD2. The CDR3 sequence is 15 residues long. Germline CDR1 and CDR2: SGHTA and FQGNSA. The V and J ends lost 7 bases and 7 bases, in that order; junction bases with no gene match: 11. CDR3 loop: CASTYSGGVGNEQFF. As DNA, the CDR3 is TGTGCCAGCACCTATAGCGGGGGAGTAGGGAATGAGCAGTTCTTC.

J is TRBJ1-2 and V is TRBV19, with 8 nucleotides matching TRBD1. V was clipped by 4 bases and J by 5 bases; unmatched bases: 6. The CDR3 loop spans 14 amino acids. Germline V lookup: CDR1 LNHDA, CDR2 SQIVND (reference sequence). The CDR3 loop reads CASSNAGGAYGYTF. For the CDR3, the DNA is TGTGCCAGTAGTAACGCAGGGGGCGCGTATGGCTACACCTTC.